This record looks at one T cell receptor beta chain sequence and its context. This CDR3 comprises 13 residues. Looked up from germline, CDR1 is SGHRS and CDR2 is YFSETQ. Trimming shortened V by 2 bases and J by 7 bases, and 10 bases separated the two germline ends. The source of the sample is a study of blood T cells in healthy people across ages. A second PCR of 7 to 11 cycles used a sample-barcoded 5' primer and a J-beta primer mix. TCRdb re-called the 5' RACE reads with MiXCR, one entry per CDR3 protein. The sample records about 1.1 million distinct CDR3 sequences, 35% to 40% being singletons. V is TRBV5-1 and J is TRBJ2-1; possible D gene TRBD2, 5 bases. Sequences were obtained from blood. This TCR was recovered from a man younger than 35 in good health. CDR3 coding DNA: TGCGCCAGCAGCTTACCACTAGATAATGAGCAGTTCTTC. Its translation: CASSLPLDNEQFF.